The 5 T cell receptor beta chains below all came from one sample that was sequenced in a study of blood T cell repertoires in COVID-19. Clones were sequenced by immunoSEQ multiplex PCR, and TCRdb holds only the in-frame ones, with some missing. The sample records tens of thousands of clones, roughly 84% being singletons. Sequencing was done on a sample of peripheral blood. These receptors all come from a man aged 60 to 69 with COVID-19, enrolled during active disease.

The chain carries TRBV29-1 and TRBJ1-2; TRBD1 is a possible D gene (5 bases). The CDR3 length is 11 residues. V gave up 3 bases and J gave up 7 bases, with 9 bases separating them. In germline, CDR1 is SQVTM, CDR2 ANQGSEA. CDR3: CSVEYRSGYTF. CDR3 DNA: TGCAGCGTTGAGTACAGGAGTGGCTACACCTTC.

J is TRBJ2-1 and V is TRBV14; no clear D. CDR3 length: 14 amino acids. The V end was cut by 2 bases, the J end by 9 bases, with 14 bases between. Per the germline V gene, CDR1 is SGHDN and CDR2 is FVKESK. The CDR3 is CASSQFPEFGEQFF. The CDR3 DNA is TGTGCCAGCAGCCAATTCCCGGAGTTTGGTGAGCAGTTCTTC.

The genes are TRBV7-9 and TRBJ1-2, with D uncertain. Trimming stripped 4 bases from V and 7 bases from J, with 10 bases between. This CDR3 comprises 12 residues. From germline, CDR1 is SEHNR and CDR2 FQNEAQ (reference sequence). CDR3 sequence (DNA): TGTGCCAGCAGCTCCGGTAGCGTTGGCTACACCTTC. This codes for CASSSGSVGYTF.

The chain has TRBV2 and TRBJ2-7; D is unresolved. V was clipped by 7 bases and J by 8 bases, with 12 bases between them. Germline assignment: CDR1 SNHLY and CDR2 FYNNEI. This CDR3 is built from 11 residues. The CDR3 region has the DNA TGTGCCAGCATGGTTCGTAGAAAGCAGTACTTC. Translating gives CASMVRRKQYF.

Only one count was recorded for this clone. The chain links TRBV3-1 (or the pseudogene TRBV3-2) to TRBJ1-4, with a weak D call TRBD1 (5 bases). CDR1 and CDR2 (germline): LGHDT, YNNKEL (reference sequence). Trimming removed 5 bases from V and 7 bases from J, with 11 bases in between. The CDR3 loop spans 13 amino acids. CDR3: CASSWGVGEKLFF. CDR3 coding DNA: TGTGCCAGCAGCTGGGGGGTGGGTGAAAAACTGTTTTTT.